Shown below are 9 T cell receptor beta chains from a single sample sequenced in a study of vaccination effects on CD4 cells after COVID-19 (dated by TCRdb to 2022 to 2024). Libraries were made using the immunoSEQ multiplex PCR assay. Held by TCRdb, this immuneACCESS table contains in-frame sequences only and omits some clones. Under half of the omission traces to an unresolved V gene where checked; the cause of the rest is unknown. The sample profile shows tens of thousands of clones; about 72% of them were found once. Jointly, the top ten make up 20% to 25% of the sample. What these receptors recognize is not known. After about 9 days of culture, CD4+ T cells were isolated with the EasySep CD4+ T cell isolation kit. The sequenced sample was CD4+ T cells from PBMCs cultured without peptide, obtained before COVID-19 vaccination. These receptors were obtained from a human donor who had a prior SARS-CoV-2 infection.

The CDR3, as DNA: TGTGCCAGCAGGGCGACAGGGTGGTACAATGAGCAGTTCTTC. Its protein is CASRATGWYNEQFF. The chain uses TRBV6-5 and TRBJ2-1, with 7 bases matching TRBD1. V gave up 6 bases and J gave up 4 bases; unmatched junction bases: 6. CDR3 length equals 14 residues. Germline values: CDR1 MNHEY, CDR2 SVGAGI.

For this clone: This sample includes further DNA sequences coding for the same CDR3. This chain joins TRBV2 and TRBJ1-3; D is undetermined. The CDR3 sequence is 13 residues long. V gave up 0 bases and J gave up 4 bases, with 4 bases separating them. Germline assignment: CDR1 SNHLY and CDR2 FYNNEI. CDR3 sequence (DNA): TGTGCCAGCAGTGAAGCTCGGGGAAACACCATATATTTT. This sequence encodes CASSEARGNTIYF. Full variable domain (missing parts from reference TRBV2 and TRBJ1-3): EPEVTQTPSHQVTQMGQEVILRCVPISNHLYFYWYRQILGQKVEFLVSFYNNEISEKSEIFDDQFSVERPDGSNFTLKIRSTKLEDSAMYFCASSEARGNTIYFGEGSWLTVV.

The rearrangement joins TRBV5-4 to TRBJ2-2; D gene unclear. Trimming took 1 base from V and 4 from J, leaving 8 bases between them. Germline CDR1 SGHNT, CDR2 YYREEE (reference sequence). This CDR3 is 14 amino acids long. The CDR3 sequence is CASSLYQSTGELFF. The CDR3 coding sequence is TGTGCCAGCAGCTTGTATCAGAGCACCGGGGAGCTGTTTTTT. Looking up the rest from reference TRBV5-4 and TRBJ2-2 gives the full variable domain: ETGVTQSPTHLIKTRGQQVTLRCSSQSGHNTVSWYQQALGQGPQFIFQYYREEENGRGNFPPRFSGLQFPNYSSELNVNALELDDSALYLCASSLYQSTGELFFGEGSRLTVL.

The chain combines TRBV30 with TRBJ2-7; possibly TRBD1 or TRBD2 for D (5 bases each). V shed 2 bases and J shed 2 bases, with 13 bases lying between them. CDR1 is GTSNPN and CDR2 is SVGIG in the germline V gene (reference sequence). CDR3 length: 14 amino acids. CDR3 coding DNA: TGTGCCTGGAGTATCTCTGGGGGAGCCTACGAGCAGTACTTC. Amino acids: CAWSISGGAYEQYF.

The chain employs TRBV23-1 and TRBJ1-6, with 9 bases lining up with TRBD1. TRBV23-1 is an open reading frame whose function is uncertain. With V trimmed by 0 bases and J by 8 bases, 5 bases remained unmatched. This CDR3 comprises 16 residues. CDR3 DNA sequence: TGCGCCAGCAGTCAATCTACAGGGGGCATGGATTCACCCCTCCACTTT. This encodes CASSQSTGGMDSPLHF.

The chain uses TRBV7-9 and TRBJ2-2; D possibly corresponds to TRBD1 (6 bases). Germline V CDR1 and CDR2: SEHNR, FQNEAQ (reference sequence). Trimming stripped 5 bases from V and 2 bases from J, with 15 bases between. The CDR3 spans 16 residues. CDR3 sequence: CASSSRQALNTGELFF. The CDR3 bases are TGTGCCAGCAGCAGTCGACAGGCCCTCAACACCGGGGAGCTGTTTTTT.

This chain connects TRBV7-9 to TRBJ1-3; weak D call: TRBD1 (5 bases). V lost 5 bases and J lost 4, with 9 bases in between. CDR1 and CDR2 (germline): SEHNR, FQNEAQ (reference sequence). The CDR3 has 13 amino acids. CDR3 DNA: TGTGCCAGCAGCCAAGGGGCGGGAAACACCATATATTTT. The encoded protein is CASSQGAGNTIYF.

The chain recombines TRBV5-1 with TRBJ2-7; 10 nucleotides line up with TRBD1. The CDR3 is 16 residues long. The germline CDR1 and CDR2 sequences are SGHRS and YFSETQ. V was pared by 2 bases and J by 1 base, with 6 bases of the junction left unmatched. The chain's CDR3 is CASSFGDRGRSYEQYF. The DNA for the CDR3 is TGCGCCAGCAGCTTTGGGGACAGGGGCCGTTCCTACGAGCAGTACTTC.

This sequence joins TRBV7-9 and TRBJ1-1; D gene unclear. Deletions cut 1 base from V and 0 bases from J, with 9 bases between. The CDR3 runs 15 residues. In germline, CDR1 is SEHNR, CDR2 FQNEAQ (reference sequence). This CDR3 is CASSLDPFLNTEAFF. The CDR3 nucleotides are TGTGCCAGCAGCTTAGATCCATTTTTGAACACTGAAGCTTTCTTT.